This T cell receptor (beta chain) appears in the sequencing data of a study of lymphopenia after photon versus proton radiotherapy. Of note for this clone: Its antigen is unidentified.

Clones were sequenced by immunoSEQ multiplex PCR, and TCRdb holds only the in-frame ones, with some missing. The sample holds around 22,000 clones, approximately 80% seen once. This CDR3 contains 17 residues. Germline V CDR1 and CDR2: LNHNV, YYDKDF (reference sequence). The ends were cut back, 0 bases at V and 4 bases at J, with 18 bases in the middle. Whole-study results and caveats: Photon-treated patients lost naive T cells and TCR diversity; proton-treated stayed stable.

The sequencing here drew on peripheral blood, taken from a patient treated with photon-based radiotherapy. This TCR derives from a man aged 35-49 years with gastric cancer. The chain employs TRBV15 and TRBJ1-1; tentative D call: TRBD1 (5 bases). Here the CDR3 DNA reads TGTGCCACCAGCAGAGATCTCGGCAGGGCAAGGGGCACTGAAGCTTTCTTT. It specifies CATSRDLGRARGTEAFF.